These 19 T cell receptor beta chains were all obtained from the same sample, sequenced in a study of T cell repertoires in cytomegalovirus infection. TCRdb independently ran MiXCR on the reads; one entry per CDR3 protein. The repertoire includes hundreds of thousands of distinct CDR3 sequences, around a third of them detected once, and roughly 20% sits in the top ten. These receptors have no identified antigens. The sequences come from cultured PBMCs, collected from culture after CMV antigen stimulation. The receptors stem from a human donor in good health (CMV status not recorded). Some clones in this sample may be carry-over from other donors' samples.

This clonotype was seen a handful of times. The chain carries TRBV19 and TRBJ1-1; the D gene is possibly TRBD1 (6 bases). Germline CDR1 reads LNHDA; CDR2 reads SQIVND (reference sequence). V lost 9 bases and J lost 3, with 17 bases in between. CDR3 size: 14 residues. CDR3 DNA: TGTGCCAGCGATGGGCTGAGGGGGGACACTGAAGCTTTCTTT. Amino acids: CASDGLRGDTEAFF.

The CDR3 protein is CASRGLENEQFF. CDR3 bases: TGTGCCAGCAGGGGCCTGGAGAATGAGCAGTTCTTC. The rearrangement links TRBV5-6 to TRBJ2-1; D is undetermined. Trimming removed 5 bases from V and 7 bases from J, with 10 bases in between. Germline V gene sequence: CDR1 SGHDT, CDR2 YYEEEE. There are 12 residues in the CDR3.

This chain connects TRBV20-1 to TRBJ1-6; D is undetermined. The V end was cut by 6 bases, the J end by 3 bases, with 9 bases between. Looked up from germline, CDR1 is DFQATT and CDR2 is SNEGSKA (reference sequence). This CDR3 spans 13 amino acids. The CDR3 spells CSARRDYNSPLHF. The DNA of the CDR3 is TGCAGTGCCCGCCGGGACTATAATTCACCCCTCCACTTT.

V is TRBV14 and J is TRBJ1-1; 7 nucleotides align to TRBD1. CDR3 length equals 21 residues. Germline V gene sequence: CDR1 SGHDN, CDR2 FVKESK. The V gene end was trimmed by 4 bases and the J gene end by 0 bases; junction bases not matched to a gene: 23. The CDR3 spells CASSRNKGGAYHPILNTEAFF. CDR3 DNA sequence: TGTGCCAGCAGCCGGAACAAAGGGGGCGCCTATCACCCGATCTTGAACACTGAAGCTTTCTTT.

V usage is TRBV15 and J usage is TRBJ1-5; no clear D. The CDR3 loop spans 13 amino acids. V was clipped by 1 base and J by 6 bases, with 7 bases between them. In germline, CDR1 is LNHNV, CDR2 YYDKDF (reference sequence). CDR3 sequence: CATSRVRGQPQHF. The CDR3 DNA reads TGTGCCACCAGCAGAGTCCGGGGTCAGCCCCAGCATTTT.

This clonotype was detected only a few times. The chain carries TRBV12-3 or TRBV12-4 and TRBJ2-3, with a possible D match to TRBD1 (6 bases). The ends were cut back, 5 bases at V and 2 bases at J, with 14 bases in the middle. This CDR3 has 15 residues. CDR3 amino acids: CASSPRTVSTDTQYF. The CDR3 DNA reads TGTGCCAGCAGTCCCCGGACAGTTTCCACAGATACGCAGTATTTT.

The chain is built from TRBV7-2 and TRBJ2-5, with TRBD2 identical over 11 bases. Germline V CDR1 and CDR2: SGHTA, FQGNSA. After removal of 6 bases from V and 5 bases from J, the junction contained 8 bases not matched to a gene. The CDR3 length is 15 residues. The CDR3 is CASSFIAGGGETQYF. The CDR3 bases are TGTGCCAGCAGTTTTATAGCGGGGGGGGGGGAGACCCAGTACTTC.

Points on this clonotype: A clone one base away is much larger, so this may be a read error. The CDR3 nucleotides read TGTGCCAGCAGCTTCTACAAAGGGGGCTACAACTTC. It is translated as CASSFYKGGYNF. V is TRBV7-2 and J is TRBJ1-2; 7 positions agree with TRBD1. Germline V CDR1 and CDR2: SGHTA, FQGNSA. The CDR3 is 12 amino acids.

This clonotype was observed a handful of times. In nucleotides, the CDR3 is TGTGCCAGCAGTTTTACCGGGACCCAGCAGTACTTC. The encoded protein is CASSFTGTQQYF. The gene calls are TRBV12-3 or TRBV12-4 and TRBJ2-7; D may match TRBD1 or TRBD2 (5 bases each). With 3 bases removed from V and 8 bases from J, the gap between germline ends came to 11 bases. There are 12 residues in the CDR3.

V and J are TRBV7-9 and TRBJ2-5; a weak D match, TRBD2 (5 bases). The CDR3 length is 14 residues. V was cut by 4 bases and J by 1 base, with 10 bases left in between. CDR1 and CDR2 from the germline V gene are SEHNR and FQNEAQ (reference sequence). Written as DNA, the CDR3 is TGTGCCAGCAGCTACGACCGGGGCCAAGAGACCCAGTACTTC. As protein: CASSYDRGQETQYF.

This clonotype was seen a single time. CDR3 bases: TGTGCCAGCAGAATCGGCCCACGGGACAGGGGGCCGAATGAAGCTTTCTTT. It yields the protein CASRIGPRDRGPNEAFF. The chain carries TRBV11-2 and TRBJ1-1, with 12 bases aligning to TRBD1. This CDR3 contains 17 residues. The V segment lost 6 bases and the J segment 7 bases; nucleotides outside the gene matches: 15. From germline, CDR1 is SGHAT and CDR2 FQNNGV.

Many counts were recorded for this clonotype. The chain is built from TRBV7-2 and TRBJ1-2; 9 nucleotides line up with TRBD1. Per germline, CDR1 SGHTA and CDR2 FQGNSA. The trim removed 5 bases at V and 6 bases at J, leaving 13 bases unmatched. The CDR3 totals 16 residues. As DNA, the CDR3 is TGTGCCAGCAGCCCACGCCCGACAGGGGGTGGGCATGGCTACACCTTC. Translation: CASSPRPTGGGHGYTF.

This chain's CDR3 is CASSQMAQDKQFF. DNA of the CDR3: TGTGCCAGCAGCCAAATGGCCCAGGACAAGCAGTTCTTC. The chain links TRBV11-3 to TRBJ2-1; possible D gene TRBD1, 5 bases. V was pared by 5 bases and J by 11 bases, with 16 bases between. CDR1 and CDR2 (germline): SGHNT, YENEEA. The CDR3 contains 13 residues. Full variable domain (rest looked up from reference TRBV11-3 and TRBJ2-1): EAGVVQSPRYKIIEKKQPVAFWCNPISGHNTLYWYLQNLGQGPELLIRYENEEAVDDSQLPKDRFSAERLKGVDSTLKIQPAELGDSAVYLCASSQMAQDKQFFGPGTRLTVL.

The chain joins TRBV27 to TRBJ2-7; TRBD2 aligns across 10 bases. The germline gives CDR1 MNHEY, CDR2 SMNVEV (reference sequence). The CDR3 is 16 residues long. The V segment lost 0 bases and the J segment 3 bases; nucleotides outside the gene matches: 5. CDR3 coding DNA: TGTGCCAGCAGTTTATCGTGGGCTAGCGGGAGCTACGAGCAGTACTTC. This codes for CASSLSWASGSYEQYF.

This clonotype was counted only a few times. The chain recombines TRBV12-3 or TRBV12-4 with TRBJ2-5; 8 nucleotides align to TRBD1. With V trimmed by 9 bases and J by 1 base, 4 bases remained unmatched. The CDR3 contains 13 residues. This CDR3 is CASTQGVQETQYF. CDR3 coding DNA: TGTGCCAGTACACAGGGGGTCCAAGAGACCCAGTACTTC.

The sample holds a few counts of this clonotype. V gene TRBV12-3 or TRBV12-4 combines with J gene TRBJ2-5, with D tentatively TRBD2 (7 bases). The V and J ends lost 8 bases and 0 bases respectively, with 16 bases between them. The CDR3 is 15 amino acids. The CDR3 reads CASRQAGAYQETQYF. In DNA, the CDR3 is TGTGCCAGCCGACAGGCGGGGGCCTACCAAGAGACCCAGTACTTC.

V gene TRBV6-1 combines with J gene TRBJ1-4; the D gene is possibly TRBD1 (6 bases). Germline-derived CDR1 and CDR2 are MNHNS and SASEGT. CDR3 size: 14 residues. Trimming pared 6 bases from V and 4 bases from J, leaving 12 bases between. The CDR3 here is CASRRVRGNEKLFF. CDR3 sequence (DNA): TGTGCCAGCAGGAGGGTCAGGGGTAATGAAAAACTGTTTTTT.

The chain joins TRBV5-1 to TRBJ2-2; possibly TRBD1 for D (6 bases). Germline V gene data show CDR1 as SGHRS and CDR2 as YFSETQ. CDR3 length equals 17 residues. V dropped 4 bases and J dropped 6 bases, with 22 bases sitting between them. CDR3 DNA sequence: TGCGCCAGCAGCCACCGACAGGTTTTCGCCCCTTCCGGGGAGCTGTTTTTT. Translating it yields CASSHRQVFAPSGELFF.

The chain combines TRBV29-1 with TRBJ2-7; TRBD1 matches 7 bases. V dropped 8 bases and J dropped 0; count of bases not matched to a gene: 7. Germline V gene sequence: CDR1 SQVTM, CDR2 ANQGSEA. This CDR3 has 13 residues. CDR3 DNA: TGCAGCTTCCAGGGACAGAGCTCCTACGAGCAGTACTTC. As protein: CSFQGQSSYEQYF.